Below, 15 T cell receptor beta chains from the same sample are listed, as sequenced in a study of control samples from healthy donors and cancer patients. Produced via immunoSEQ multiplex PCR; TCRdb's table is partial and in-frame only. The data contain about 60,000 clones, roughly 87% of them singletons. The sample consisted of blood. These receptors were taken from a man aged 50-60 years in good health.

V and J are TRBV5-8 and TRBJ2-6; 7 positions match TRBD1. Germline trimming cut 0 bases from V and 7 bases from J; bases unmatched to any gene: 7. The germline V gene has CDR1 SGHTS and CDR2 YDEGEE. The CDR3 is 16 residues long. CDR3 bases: TGTGCCAGCAGCTTGGCCCCAGGGGGTTTAGCCAACGTCCTGACTTTC. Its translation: CASSLAPGGLANVLTF.

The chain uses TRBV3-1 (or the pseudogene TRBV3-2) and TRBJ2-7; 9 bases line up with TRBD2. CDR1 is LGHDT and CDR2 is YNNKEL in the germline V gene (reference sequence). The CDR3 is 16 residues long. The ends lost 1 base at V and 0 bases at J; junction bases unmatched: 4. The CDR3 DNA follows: TGTGCCAGCAGCCAAGGACTAGCGGTCAGCTCCTACGAGCAGTACTTC. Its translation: CASSQGLAVSSYEQYF.

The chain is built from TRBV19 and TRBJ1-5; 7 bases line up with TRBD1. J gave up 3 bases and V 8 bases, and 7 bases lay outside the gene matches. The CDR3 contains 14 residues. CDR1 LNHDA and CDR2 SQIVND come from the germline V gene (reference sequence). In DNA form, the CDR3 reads TGTGCCAGTGATTCGGGACAGTACAATCAGCCCCAGCATTTT. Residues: CASDSGQYNQPQHF.

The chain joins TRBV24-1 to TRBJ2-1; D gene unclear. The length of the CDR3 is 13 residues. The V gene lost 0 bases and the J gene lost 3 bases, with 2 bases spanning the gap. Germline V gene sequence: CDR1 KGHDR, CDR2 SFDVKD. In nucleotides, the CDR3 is TGTGCCACCAGTGATTTGCTCTACAATGAGCAGTTCTTC. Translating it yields CATSDLLYNEQFF.

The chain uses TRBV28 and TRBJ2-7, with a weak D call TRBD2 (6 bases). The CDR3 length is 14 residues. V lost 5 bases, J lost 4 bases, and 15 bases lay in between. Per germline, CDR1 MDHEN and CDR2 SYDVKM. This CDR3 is CASSPLLRGYEQYF. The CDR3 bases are TGTGCCAGCAGTCCACTACTACGGGGGTACGAGCAGTACTTC.

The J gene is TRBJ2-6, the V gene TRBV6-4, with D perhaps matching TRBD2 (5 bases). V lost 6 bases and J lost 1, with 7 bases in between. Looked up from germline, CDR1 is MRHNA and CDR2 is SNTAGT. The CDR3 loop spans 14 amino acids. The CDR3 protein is CASRPGSGANVLTF. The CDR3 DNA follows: TGTGCCAGCAGGCCGGGGTCTGGGGCCAACGTCCTGACTTTC.

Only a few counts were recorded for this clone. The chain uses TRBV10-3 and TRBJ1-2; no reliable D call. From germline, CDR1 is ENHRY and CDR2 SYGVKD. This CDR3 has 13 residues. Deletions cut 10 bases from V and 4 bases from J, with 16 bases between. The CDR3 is CATQNKGSYGYTF. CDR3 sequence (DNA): TGTGCCACTCAAAACAAGGGATCCTATGGCTACACCTTC.

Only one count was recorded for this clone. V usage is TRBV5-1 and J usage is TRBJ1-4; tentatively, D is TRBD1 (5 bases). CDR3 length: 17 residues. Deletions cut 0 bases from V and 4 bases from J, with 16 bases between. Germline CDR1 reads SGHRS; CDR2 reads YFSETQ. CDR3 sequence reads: CASSLGGDESYNEKLFF. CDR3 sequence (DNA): TGCGCCAGCAGCTTGGGGGGCGACGAGTCATATAATGAAAAACTGTTTTTT.

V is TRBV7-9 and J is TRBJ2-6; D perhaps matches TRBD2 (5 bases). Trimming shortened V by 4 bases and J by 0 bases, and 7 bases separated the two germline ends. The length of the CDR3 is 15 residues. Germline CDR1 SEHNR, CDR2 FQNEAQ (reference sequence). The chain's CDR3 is CASSSGYSGANVLTF. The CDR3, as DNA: TGTGCCAGCAGCTCGGGATACTCTGGGGCCAACGTCCTGACTTTC.

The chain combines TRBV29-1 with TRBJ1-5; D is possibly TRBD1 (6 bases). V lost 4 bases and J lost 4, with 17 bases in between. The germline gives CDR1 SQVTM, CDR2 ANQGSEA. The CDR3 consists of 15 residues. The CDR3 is CSVGLGTGRNQPQHF. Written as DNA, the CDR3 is TGCAGCGTTGGATTGGGCACAGGGAGGAATCAGCCCCAGCATTTT.

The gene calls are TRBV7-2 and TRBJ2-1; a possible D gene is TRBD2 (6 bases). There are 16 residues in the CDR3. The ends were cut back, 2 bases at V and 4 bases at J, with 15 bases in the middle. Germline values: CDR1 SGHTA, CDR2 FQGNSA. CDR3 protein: CASSLSPRGGYNEQFF. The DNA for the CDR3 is TGTGCCAGCAGCTTAAGTCCTCGAGGAGGGTACAATGAGCAGTTCTTC.

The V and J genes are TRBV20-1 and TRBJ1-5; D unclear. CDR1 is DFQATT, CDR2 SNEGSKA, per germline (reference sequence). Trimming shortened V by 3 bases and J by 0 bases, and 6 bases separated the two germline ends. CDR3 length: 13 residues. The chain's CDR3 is CSASGSSNQPQHF. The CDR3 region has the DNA TGCAGTGCTAGTGGGAGTAGCAATCAGCCCCAGCATTTT.

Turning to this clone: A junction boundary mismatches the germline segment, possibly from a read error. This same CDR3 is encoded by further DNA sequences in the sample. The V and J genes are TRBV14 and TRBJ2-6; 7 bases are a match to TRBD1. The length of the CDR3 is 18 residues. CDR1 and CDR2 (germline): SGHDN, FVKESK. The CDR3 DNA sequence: TGCGCCGCACGAGGGCTAGGACAGGAAACCTCTGGGGCCAACGTCCTGACTTTC. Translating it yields CAARGLGQETSGANVLTF. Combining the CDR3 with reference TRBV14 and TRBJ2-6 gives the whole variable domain EAGVTQFPSHSVIEKGQTVTLRCDPISGHDNLYWYRRVMGKEIKFLLHFVKESKQDESGMPNNRFLAERTGGTYSTLKVQPAELEDSGVYFCAARGLGQETSGANVLTFGAGSRLTVL.

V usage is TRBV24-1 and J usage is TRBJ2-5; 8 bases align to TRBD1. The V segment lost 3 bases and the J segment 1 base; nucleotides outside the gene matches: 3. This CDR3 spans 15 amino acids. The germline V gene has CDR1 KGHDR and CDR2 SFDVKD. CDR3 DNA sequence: TGTGCCACCAGTGATCCCCAGGGGGCCCAAGAGACCCAGTACTTC. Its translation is CATSDPQGAQETQYF.

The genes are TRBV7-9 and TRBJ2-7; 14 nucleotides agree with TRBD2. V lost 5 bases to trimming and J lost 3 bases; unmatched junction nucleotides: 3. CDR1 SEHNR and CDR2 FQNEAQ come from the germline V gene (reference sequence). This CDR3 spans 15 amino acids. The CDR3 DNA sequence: TGTGCCAGCAGCGGACTAGCGGGAGGCCACTACGAGCAGTACTTC. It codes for CASSGLAGGHYEQYF.